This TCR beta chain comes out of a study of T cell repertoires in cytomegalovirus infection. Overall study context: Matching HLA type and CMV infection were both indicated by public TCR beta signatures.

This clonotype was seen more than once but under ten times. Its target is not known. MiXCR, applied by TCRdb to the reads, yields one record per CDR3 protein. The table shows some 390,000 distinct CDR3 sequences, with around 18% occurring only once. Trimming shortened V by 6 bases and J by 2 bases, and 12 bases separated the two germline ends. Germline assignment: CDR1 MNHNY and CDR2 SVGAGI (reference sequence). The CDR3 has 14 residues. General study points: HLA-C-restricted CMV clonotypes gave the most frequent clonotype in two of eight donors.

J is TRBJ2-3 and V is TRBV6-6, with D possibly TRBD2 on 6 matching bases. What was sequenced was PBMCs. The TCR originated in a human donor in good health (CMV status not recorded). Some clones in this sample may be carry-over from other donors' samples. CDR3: CASSPGSYTDTQYF. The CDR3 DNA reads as TGTGCCAGCAGCCCCGGGAGTTACACAGATACGCAGTATTTT.